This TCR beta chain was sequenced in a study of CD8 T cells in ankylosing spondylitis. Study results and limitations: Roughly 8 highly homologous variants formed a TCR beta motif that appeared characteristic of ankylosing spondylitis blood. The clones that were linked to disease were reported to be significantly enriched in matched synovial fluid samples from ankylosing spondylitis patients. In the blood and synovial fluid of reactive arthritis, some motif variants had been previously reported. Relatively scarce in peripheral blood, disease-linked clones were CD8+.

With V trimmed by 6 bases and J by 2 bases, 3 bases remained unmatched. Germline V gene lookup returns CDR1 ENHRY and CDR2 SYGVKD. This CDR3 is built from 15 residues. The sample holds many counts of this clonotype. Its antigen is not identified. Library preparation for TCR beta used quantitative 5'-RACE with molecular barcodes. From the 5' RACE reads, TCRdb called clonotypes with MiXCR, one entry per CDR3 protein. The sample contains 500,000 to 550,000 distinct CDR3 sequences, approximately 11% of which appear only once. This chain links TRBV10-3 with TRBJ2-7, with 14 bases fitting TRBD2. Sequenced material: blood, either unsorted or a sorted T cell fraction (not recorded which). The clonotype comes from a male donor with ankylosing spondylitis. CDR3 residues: CAIRGTSGRTYEQYF. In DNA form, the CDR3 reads TGTGCCATCAGGGGGACTAGCGGGAGAACCTACGAGCAGTACTTC.